The TCR beta chain described here comes from a study of blood T cell repertoires in COVID-19. Overall study: Nucleic acid was either cDNA or gDNA, and it came from T cells, B-cell-depleted T cells, or PBMCs.

TCRdb's copy holds only in-frame clones and misses some; the assay was immunoSEQ multiplex PCR. Here the sample spans 350,000 to 500,000 clones, over 85% being singletons. This clone was recorded once. The sequence derives from a man aged 18-30 years with COVID-19, enrolled during active disease. The sequenced sample consisted of peripheral blood.

The CDR3 loop is CASSRDRGAYEQYF. CDR3 sequence (DNA): TGCGCCAGCAGCCGGGACAGGGGCGCCTACGAGCAGTACTTC. The chain recombines TRBV4-1 with TRBJ2-7; 10 positions agree with TRBD1. Germline trimming cut 4 bases from V and 2 bases from J; bases unmatched to any gene: 2. The CDR3 is made up of 14 amino acids. The germline gives CDR1 MGHRA, CDR2 YSYEKL.